This paragraph reports one T cell receptor (beta chain). Sequencing was performed with immunoSEQ multiplex PCR; in TCRdb, only in-frame clones are kept and a portion is missing. The table lists about 48,000 clones, 83% of them singletons. This entry comes from a study of OX40 agonist ivuxolimab in advanced cancers. From germline, CDR1 is SGHVS and CDR2 FNYEAQ. The CDR3 is made up of 15 amino acids. V was cut by 5 bases and J by 8 bases, with 21 bases left in between. This TCR came from an adult with an advanced solid tumor such as melanoma, head and neck, liver or kidney cancer. This sequence joins TRBV7-6 and TRBJ1-1; the D gene is possibly TRBD1 (6 bases). The specimen was CD4+ or CD8+ T cells sorted from blood, collected in a trial of the OX40 agonist ivuxolimab. Here the CDR3 DNA reads TGTGCCAGCAGCCCCTCGATGACGGGGGCAGACGAAGCTTTCTTT. It encodes CASSPSMTGADEAFF.